This passage covers 27 T cell receptor beta chains from one sample sequenced in a study of early T cells in non-severe SARS-CoV-2 infection. TCRdb independently ran MiXCR on the 5' RACE reads; one entry per CDR3 protein. The sample shows 70,000 or so distinct CDR3 sequences, around 10% of them seen only once. Sequenced material: whole blood, taken at baseline. All receptors derive from an adult who was a healthcare worker with PCR-confirmed SARS-CoV-2 infection or an uninfected control (not recorded which).

This clonotype turned up a few times. The V call is TRBV5-4, the J call TRBJ2-7, with 8 bases identical to TRBD2. Germline V gene sequence: CDR1 SGHNT, CDR2 YYREEE (reference sequence). V lost 0 bases and J lost 2; bases outside the gene matches: 4. CDR3 length: 15 residues. The CDR3 region has the DNA TGTGCCAGCAGCTTGGTCGCGGGGGGACCCTACGAGCAGTACTTC. This encodes CASSLVAGGPYEQYF. Supplemented by reference TRBV5-4 and TRBJ2-7, the full variable domain reads ETGVTQSPTHLIKTRGQQVTLRCSSQSGHNTVSWYQQALGQGPQFIFQYYREEENGRGNFPPRFSGLQFPNYSSELNVNALELDDSALYLCASSLVAGGPYEQYFGPGTRLTVT.

There are a few counts of this clonotype. The chain combines TRBV13 with TRBJ2-2; D unresolved. V was pared by 7 bases and J by 5 bases, with 14 bases between. The CDR3 loop spans 14 amino acids. Looked up from germline, CDR1 is PRHDT and CDR2 is FYEKMQ (reference sequence). CDR3 protein: CASKESRGTGELFF. CDR3 bases: TGTGCCAGCAAAGAGAGTAGAGGAACCGGGGAGCTGTTTTTT.

The sample holds many counts of this clonotype. This chain links TRBV11-2 with TRBJ2-1; 11 bases line up with TRBD2. The CDR3 is 15 amino acids. V shed 1 base, J shed 8 bases, and the junction held 4 bases outside the gene matches. Germline CDR1 reads SGHAT; CDR2 reads FQNNGV. The chain's CDR3 is CASSLVTSGGYEQFF. The CDR3 DNA reads as TGTGCCAGCAGCTTAGTCACTAGCGGGGGCTATGAGCAGTTCTTC.

The chain couples TRBV6-6 to TRBJ1-6; tentative D call: TRBD1 (6 bases). V was cut by 8 bases and J by 9 bases, with 17 bases left in between. The CDR3 is 14 residues long. Germline CDR1 MNHNY, CDR2 SVGAGI (reference sequence). Here the CDR3 reads CASVGGSSGSPLHF. CDR3 DNA: TGTGCCAGCGTTGGGGGCAGCTCAGGTTCACCCCTCCACTTT.

This clonotype was recorded at least ten times. The V gene is TRBV5-6, the J gene TRBJ1-2; a weak D match, TRBD1 (5 bases). Germline CDR1 and CDR2: SGHDT and YYEEEE. The CDR3 totals 12 residues. Between the trimmed V and J ends, which lost 5 bases and 4 bases, there was a span of 9 bases. This CDR3 is CASRAGGYGYTF. Written as DNA, the CDR3 is TGTGCCAGCAGGGCCGGGGGCTATGGCTACACCTTC.

V usage is TRBV5-8 and J usage is TRBJ1-2, with D possibly TRBD1 on 6 matching bases. The germline V gene encodes CDR1 SGHTS and CDR2 YDEGEE. V dropped 0 bases and J dropped 5 bases, with 14 bases sitting between them. The CDR3 spans 15 residues. Here the CDR3 reads CASSLGGPIGYGYTF. The CDR3 coding sequence is TGTGCCAGCAGCTTGGGGGGGCCAATCGGATATGGCTACACCTTC.

This chain joins TRBV3-1 and TRBJ1-4; D is possibly TRBD1 (5 bases). Germline CDR1 and CDR2: LGHDT and YNNKEL (reference sequence). V lost 3 bases and J lost 5, with 10 bases in between. The CDR3 is 14 amino acids. The CDR3 sequence is CASSHNRGNEKLFF. The DNA of the CDR3 is TGTGCCAGCAGCCACAATAGGGGAAATGAAAAACTGTTTTTT.

This clonotype was recorded at least ten times. The V gene is TRBV7-8, the J gene TRBJ1-6; tentative D call: TRBD1 (5 bases). Germline V lookup: CDR1 SGHVS, CDR2 FQNEAQ. V lost 4 bases and J 8 bases, leaving 21 bases between the germline ends. This CDR3 is built from 17 residues. CDR3 sequence reads: CASSSFRQLGRDSPLHF. CDR3 nucleotide sequence: TGTGCCAGCAGCTCTTTTCGACAATTGGGGCGGGATTCACCCCTCCACTTT.

The DNA for the CDR3 is TGCGCCAGCAGCCCCGGGACAGGGGGCGCCGAGAACGACGAGCAGTACTTC. This codes for CASSPGTGGAENDEQYF. The J gene is TRBJ2-7, the V gene TRBV5-1; 12 bases are shared with TRBD1. There are 17 residues in the CDR3. With V trimmed by 4 bases and J by 5 bases, 13 bases remained unmatched. The germline gives CDR1 SGHRS, CDR2 YFSETQ.

This clonotype was seen many times. The chain uses TRBV5-1 and TRBJ2-1; 9 bases are shared with TRBD1. In germline, CDR1 is SGHRS, CDR2 YFSETQ. This CDR3 is 15 amino acids long. With 3 bases clipped from V and 6 bases from J, the junction kept 7 bases outside the gene matches. The CDR3 bases are TGCGCCAGCAGCTCGTCGGGACAGGGAGGCAATGAGCAGTTCTTC. It is translated as CASSSSGQGGNEQFF.

The rearrangement joins TRBV18 to TRBJ2-1; perhaps TRBD2 as D (5 bases). V lost 3 bases, J lost 7 bases, and 13 bases lay in between. Germline V CDR1 and CDR2: KGHSH, LQKENI. The CDR3 is 14 residues long. This chain's CDR3 is CASSPSSGKNEQFF. CDR3 coding DNA: TGTGCCAGCTCACCGTCGTCGGGGAAAAATGAGCAGTTCTTC. Together with reference TRBV18 and TRBJ2-1, the CDR3 gives the full variable domain: NAGVMQNPRHLVRRRGQEARLRCSPMKGHSHVYWYRQLPEEGLKFMVYLQKENIIDESGMPKERFSAEFPKEGPSILRIQQVVRGDSAAYFCASSPSSGKNEQFFGPGTRLTVL.

The V call is TRBV29-1, the J call TRBJ1-5; 10 nucleotides line up with TRBD1. Trimming at V came to 4 bases and at J to 3 bases, leaving 0 bases not matched to a gene. Germline CDR1 is SQVTM and CDR2 is ANQGSEA. The CDR3 length is 13 residues. The CDR3 sequence is CSVGQGANQPQHF. CDR3 in DNA: TGCAGCGTTGGACAGGGGGCCAATCAGCCCCAGCATTTT. Full variable domain (outside the CDR3, taken from reference TRBV29-1 and TRBJ1-5): SAVISQKPSRDICQRGTSLTIQCQVDSQVTMMFWYRQQPGQSLTLIATANQGSEATYESGFVIDKFPISRPNLTFSTLTVSNMSPEDSSIYLCSVGQGANQPQHFGDGTRLSIL.

This clonotype was detected many times. CDR3 in amino acids: CASSLKFGSGPKEPSYEQYF. The CDR3 DNA reads TGCGCCAGCAGCTTGAAGTTCGGGTCAGGGCCCAAGGAACCCTCCTACGAGCAGTACTTC. This chain connects TRBV5-1 to TRBJ2-7, with a weak D call TRBD1 (5 bases). This CDR3 contains 20 residues. Trimming removed 1 base at V and 0 bases at J, with 26 bases between. Germline assignment: CDR1 SGHRS and CDR2 YFSETQ.

The sample holds many counts of this clonotype. The V call is TRBV7-2, the J call TRBJ2-1; 7 positions agree with TRBD2. Per the germline V gene, CDR1 is SGHTA and CDR2 is FQGNSA. The CDR3 totals 15 residues. V was pared by 1 base and J by 4 bases, with 4 bases of the junction left unmatched. This CDR3 reads CASSLEASGYNEQFF. CDR3 DNA: TGTGCCAGCAGCTTAGAGGCTAGCGGATACAATGAGCAGTTCTTC.

This clonotype was picked up a small number of times. The chain uses TRBV24-1 and TRBJ1-2; D ambiguous. Per germline, CDR1 KGHDR and CDR2 SFDVKD. The CDR3 runs to 14 residues. V shed 4 bases and J shed 4 bases, with 12 bases lying between them. CDR3 residues: CATSDPQRVYGYTF. CDR3 nucleotide sequence: TGTGCCACCAGTGACCCCCAGAGGGTCTATGGCTACACCTTC.

By frequency in the sample, this clonotype is medium-sized. This sequence joins TRBV2 and TRBJ1-5; tentatively, D is TRBD1 (5 bases). With 8 bases removed from V and 0 bases from J, the gap between germline ends came to 14 bases. The CDR3 runs to 15 residues. The germline CDR1 and CDR2 sequences are SNHLY and FYNNEI. As DNA, the CDR3 is TGTGCCAGCTGGGACGGTCTTTATAGCAATCAGCCCCAGCATTTT. Translated: CASWDGLYSNQPQHF.

This clonotype was seen ten or more times. This rearrangement joins TRBV6-6 to TRBJ2-4, with D possibly TRBD2 on 6 matching bases. With 2 bases removed from V and 9 bases from J, the gap between germline ends came to 14 bases. CDR3 length: 14 residues. CDR1 and CDR2 from the germline V gene are MNHNY and SVGAGI (reference sequence). The chain's CDR3 is CASSYGSGPSIQYF. CDR3 coding DNA: TGTGCCAGCAGTTACGGTAGCGGACCTTCCATTCAGTACTTC.

This clonotype turned up a few times. V is TRBV3-1 and J is TRBJ1-6, with D tentatively TRBD1 (6 bases). V was trimmed by 4 bases and J by 7 bases, leaving 11 bases between them. In germline, CDR1 is LGHDT, CDR2 YNNKEL (reference sequence). This CDR3 contains 14 residues. The CDR3: CASSLGASNSPLHF. CDR3 nucleotides: TGTGCCAGCAGCCTGGGGGCTTCGAATTCACCCCTCCACTTT.

This clonotype was seen repeatedly, ten times or more. The rearrangement links TRBV10-3 to TRBJ2-7; 9 nucleotides align to TRBD1. Germline-derived CDR1 and CDR2 are ENHRY and SYGVKD. The CDR3 has 15 amino acids. With V trimmed by 2 bases and J by 6 bases, 8 bases remained unmatched. CDR3 sequence reads: CAISELGQGPSEQYF. In nucleotides, the CDR3 is TGTGCCATCAGTGAGCTGGGACAGGGTCCCTCCGAGCAGTACTTC.

The chain couples TRBV7-2 to TRBJ2-7; D may match TRBD1 or TRBD2 (5 bases each). The CDR3 is made up of 13 amino acids. Trimming shortened V by 2 bases and J by 2 bases, and 7 bases separated the two germline ends. Germline V CDR1 and CDR2: SGHTA, FQGNSA. The CDR3 DNA follows: TGTGCCAGCAGCTTACAGGGACCCTACGAGCAGTACTTC. This codes for CASSLQGPYEQYF.

Points on this clonotype: This may be a read error: a much more frequent sequence differs by one nucleotide. This rearrangement joins TRBV20-1 to TRBJ1-4; 7 bases fit TRBD1. This CDR3 region has 13 residues. Germline loops: CDR1 DFQATT, CDR2 SNEGSKA (reference sequence). Written as DNA, the CDR3 is TGCAGTACTAGAGGAGGGGGCAACGAAAAACTGTTTTTT. This translates into CSTRGGGNEKLFF.

The chain employs TRBV11-2 and TRBJ2-3; tentative D call: TRBD1 (5 bases). V lost 5 bases and J lost 1, with 13 bases in between. Germline V CDR1 and CDR2: SGHAT, FQNNGV. The CDR3 extends over 15 amino acids. DNA of the CDR3: TGTGCCAGCAGCGTAGCCCCGACAGGCACAGATACGCAGTATTTT. This encodes CASSVAPTGTDTQYF.

This clonotype turned up a few times. The rearrangement links TRBV10-1 to TRBJ2-3; no firm D call. CDR3 length: 15 amino acids. Trimming took 0 bases from V and 4 from J, leaving 11 bases between them. Germline lookup yields CDR1 WNHNN and CDR2 SYGVQD (reference sequence). CDR3 region: CASSESRQLADTQYF. CDR3 DNA: TGCGCCAGCAGTGAGTCGCGGCAGCTGGCAGATACGCAGTATTTT.

This clonotype was found a few times. V and J are TRBV20-1 and TRBJ2-5; either TRBD1 or TRBD2 may fit D (5 bases each). CDR3 length: 14 residues. The germline gives CDR1 DFQATT, CDR2 SNEGSKA (reference sequence). The V end lost 3 bases, the J end lost 3 bases, and 14 bases lay between the germline ends. In DNA, the CDR3 is TGCAGTGCTAGGAGGGGCAGTTTTGAAGAGACCCAGTACTTC. This encodes CSARRGSFEETQYF.

This clonotype has a handful of counts. The rearrangement uses TRBV5-1 and TRBJ2-7; D is unresolved. CDR1 is SGHRS and CDR2 is YFSETQ in the germline V gene. The V end was cut by 0 bases, the J end by 5 bases, with 9 bases between. This CDR3 comprises 13 residues. CDR3 bases: TGCGCCAGCAGCTTGGACCCCAAGGACGAGCAGTACTTC. It yields the protein CASSLDPKDEQYF.

The chain couples TRBV20-1 to TRBJ1-5, with D tentatively TRBD1 (5 bases). The CDR3 has 16 amino acids. Trimming stripped 0 bases from V and 2 bases from J, with 14 bases between. The germline gives CDR1 DFQATT, CDR2 SNEGSKA (reference sequence). The CDR3 region has the DNA TGCAGTGCTAGAGAGAGCTTACGGGGGGGCAATCAGCCCCAGCATTTT. Its translation is CSARESLRGGNQPQHF.

The chain carries TRBV14 and TRBJ2-1; D is possibly TRBD2 (6 bases). V was trimmed by 3 bases and J by 6 bases, leaving 12 bases between them. The CDR3 runs to 14 residues. Germline loops: CDR1 SGHDN, CDR2 FVKESK. As DNA, the CDR3 is TGTGCCAGCAGCCAGGACTACCACCCCAATGAGCAGTTCTTC. It yields the protein CASSQDYHPNEQFF.